One and the same sample provided the 9 T cell receptor beta chains below, sequenced in a study of identical twins. TCRdb analysed the 5' RACE reads with MiXCR anew, one entry per CDR3 protein. The sample yields a few hundred thousand distinct CDR3 sequences, approximately 8.6% seen once. These same records also appear under a second study, on yellow fever vaccine responses in identical twins.

The source material was CD8+ T cells sorted from blood. Receptors originate from a woman aged 18 to 35 in good health.

This clonotype has only a few counts. J is TRBJ2-1 and V is TRBV10-3; 8 bases match TRBD2. This CDR3 region has 17 residues. Germline assignment: CDR1 ENHRY and CDR2 SYGVKD. V lost 0 bases to trimming and J lost 4 bases; unmatched junction nucleotides: 8. In nucleotides, the CDR3 is TGTGCCATCAGTGAGTCGGCTAGCGGGTCCGGATACAATGAGCAGTTCTTC. Protein: CAISESASGSGYNEQFF.

The V call is TRBV29-1, the J call TRBJ2-7; TRBD1 matches 7 bases. CDR1 and CDR2 from the germline V gene are SQVTM and ANQGSEA. Losses at the gene ends were 4 bases for V and 3 bases for J; bases not matched to a gene: 6. This CDR3 comprises 13 residues. DNA of the CDR3: TGCAGCGTTGGTGGGGACAGTTACTACGAGCAGTACTTC. This codes for CSVGGDSYYEQYF.

This sequence joins TRBV5-1 and TRBJ1-1; D is unresolved. From germline, CDR1 is SGHRS and CDR2 YFSETQ. The CDR3 totals 15 residues. The V gene lost 8 bases and the J gene lost 0 bases, with 17 bases spanning the gap. Here the CDR3 DNA reads TGCGCCAGTAGAATGACGGACCCACTGAACACTGAAGCTTTCTTT. Amino acids: CASRMTDPLNTEAFF. Together with reference TRBV5-1 and TRBJ1-1, the CDR3 gives the full variable domain: KAGVTQTPRYLIKTRGQQVTLSCSPISGHRSVSWYQQTPGQGLQFLFEYFSETQRNKGNFPGRFSGRQFSNSRSEMNVSTLELGDSALYLCASRMTDPLNTEAFFGQGTRLTVV.

This clonotype has a handful of counts. The chain carries TRBV28 and TRBJ2-1, with 9 bases that match TRBD2. V was clipped by 5 bases and J by 5 bases; unmatched bases: 7. This CDR3 is built from 15 residues. Per germline, CDR1 MDHEN and CDR2 SYDVKM. The DNA for the CDR3 is TGTGCCAGCAGTCCGACTAGCGGAGGGGACAATGAGCAGTTCTTC. Its translation: CASSPTSGGDNEQFF.

The V gene is TRBV11-2, the J gene TRBJ2-3, with D maybe TRBD2 (6 bases). From germline, CDR1 is SGHAT and CDR2 FQNNGV. Deletions cut 10 bases from V and 3 bases from J, with 17 bases between. The CDR3 spans 14 residues. The CDR3 DNA sequence: TGTGCCATCGGGAGCTACCGGGCGACAGATACGCAGTATTTT. Its translation is CAIGSYRATDTQYF. The complete variable domain, with remaining parts taken from reference TRBV11-2 and TRBJ2-3, reads EAGVAQSPRYKIIEKRQSVAFWCNPISGHATLYWYQQILGQGPKLLIQFQNNGVVDDSQLPKDRFSAERLKGVDSTLKIQPAKLEDSAVYLCAIGSYRATDTQYFGPGTRLTVL.

This clonotype showed up many times. The chain couples TRBV29-1 to TRBJ2-6; possibly TRBD1 for D (5 bases). Germline assignment: CDR1 SQVTM and CDR2 ANQGSEA. V was trimmed by 6 bases and J by 0 bases, leaving 15 bases between them. The CDR3 extends over 16 amino acids. The DNA of the CDR3 is TGCAGCGTCCCGAGTTGGGGCCCCTCTGGGGCCAACGTCCTGACTTTC. It yields the protein CSVPSWGPSGANVLTF.

This clonotype was seen only a few times. This rearrangement joins TRBV7-9 to TRBJ2-7; a weak D match, TRBD1 (6 bases). The ends were cut back, 0 bases at V and 5 bases at J, with 17 bases in the middle. The CDR3 consists of 16 residues. CDR1 and CDR2 from the germline V gene are SEHNR and FQNEAQ (reference sequence). CDR3 sequence: CASSLAPAGAHNEQYF. CDR3 DNA: TGTGCCAGCAGCTTAGCTCCGGCAGGGGCCCATAACGAGCAGTACTTC.

The table lists this clonotype with many counts. This rearrangement joins TRBV7-2 to TRBJ1-1; D ambiguous. Germline V gene data show CDR1 as SGHTA and CDR2 as FQGNSA. The CDR3 runs 15 residues. V lost 4 bases to trimming and J lost 3 bases, with 15 bases between them. CDR3 sequence reads: CASSYFGKWDTEAFF. In nucleotides, the CDR3 is TGTGCCAGCAGCTATTTTGGGAAATGGGACACTGAAGCTTTCTTT. The full variable domain, rest sourced from reference TRBV7-2 and TRBJ1-1, is GAGVSQSPSNKVTEKGKDVELRCDPISGHTALYWYRQSLGQGLEFLIYFQGNSAPDKSGLPSDRFSAERTGGSVSTLTIQRTQQEDSAVYLCASSYFGKWDTEAFFGQGTRLTVV.

The chain employs TRBV20-1 and TRBJ2-2; the match to TRBD2 covers 8 bases. Germline V CDR1 and CDR2: DFQATT, SNEGSKA (reference sequence). This CDR3 comprises 17 residues. V trimming: 4 bases; J trimming: 0 bases; junction bases outside the gene matches: 10. In DNA, the CDR3 is TGCAGTGCTACACTAGCGGAAGATTATGCGAACACCGGGGAGCTGTTTTTT. Protein product: CSATLAEDYANTGELFF.